The 20 T cell receptor beta chains in this list originate from one sample, sequenced in a study of post-analysis software for immune sequencing data. Notes on the study in general: In patients, about 5 TRBV segments were more frequent than in controls, with TRBV5-6, TRBV5-1 and TRBV20-1 among them.

These receptors' antigens are unknown. Libraries were made from TCR beta cDNA, and they carried unique molecular identifiers. TCRdb recomputed calls from the PCR reads with MiXCR, one row per CDR3 protein. Here the sample spans roughly 620,000 distinct CDR3 sequences, 44% being singletons. What was sequenced was blood. These receptors originate from a girl aged 10 to 17 with multiple sclerosis.

V and J are TRBV5-1 and TRBJ1-2; 8 bases agree with TRBD1. V lost 1 base, J lost 2 bases, and 13 bases stayed unmatched. CDR3 length: 18 amino acids. Looked up from germline, CDR1 is SGHRS and CDR2 is YFSETQ. As DNA, the CDR3 is TGCGCCAGCAGCTTGCTACACCAGGGGGCGAGAAGGAACTATGGCTACACCTTC. Encoded protein: CASSLLHQGARRNYGYTF.

CDR3 sequence: CATSDLQSPSYNEQFF. The DNA for the CDR3 is TGTGCCACCAGTGATTTGCAGTCCCCGTCCTACAATGAGCAGTTCTTC. The J gene is TRBJ2-1, the V gene TRBV24-1; D gene ambiguous. CDR3 length: 16 residues. Germline loops: CDR1 KGHDR, CDR2 SFDVKD. The V gene lost 0 bases and the J gene lost 1 base, with 9 bases spanning the gap.

The rearrangement joins TRBV5-1 to TRBJ1-5; tentative D call: TRBD1 (6 bases). The germline CDR1 and CDR2 sequences are SGHRS and YFSETQ. The V end was cut by 3 bases, the J end by 2 bases, with 12 bases between. This CDR3 has 15 residues. DNA for the CDR3: TGCGCCAGCAGCTCTCGGGGGGCTGGCAATCAGCCCCAGCATTTT. Its translation is CASSSRGAGNQPQHF.

The V gene is TRBV5-1, the J gene TRBJ2-1; the match to TRBD2 covers 11 bases. The CDR3 consists of 14 residues. V shed 4 bases, J shed 8 bases, and the junction held 5 bases outside the gene matches. Looked up from germline, CDR1 is SGHRS and CDR2 is YFSETQ. CDR3 sequence: CASSPVAGGDEQFF. CDR3 DNA sequence: TGCGCCAGCAGCCCCGTAGCGGGAGGGGATGAGCAGTTCTTC. Variable domain in full (rest from reference TRBV5-1 and TRBJ2-1): KAGVTQTPRYLIKTRGQQVTLSCSPISGHRSVSWYQQTPGQGLQFLFEYFSETQRNKGNFPGRFSGRQFSNSRSEMNVSTLELGDSALYLCASSPVAGGDEQFFGPGTRLTVL.

On this clonotype itself: The junction departs from germline at one end; a sequencing error may be responsible. The chain has TRBV5-1 and TRBJ2-1; D remains unclear. Germline V gene data show CDR1 as SGHRS and CDR2 as YFSETQ. This CDR3 is built from 12 residues. CDR3 residues: CASSLSSDEQFF. CDR3 in DNA: TGTGCCAGCAGTTTATCATCGGATGAGCAGTTCTTC.

The chain employs TRBV5-1 and TRBJ2-5, with TRBD1 matching over 7 bases. J gave up 2 bases and V 0 bases, and 4 bases lay outside the gene matches. The CDR3 consists of 15 residues. Germline assignment: CDR1 SGHRS and CDR2 YFSETQ. The CDR3 loop is CASSLGGTDQETQYF. In nucleotides, the CDR3 is TGCGCCAGCAGCTTGGGTGGGACAGATCAAGAGACCCAGTACTTC.

As to this clonotype: At one boundary the junction diverges from the germline segment, which might be a read error. This sequence joins TRBV12-3 or TRBV12-4 and TRBJ2-3; D perhaps matches TRBD2 (7 bases). The CDR3 totals 15 residues. CDR3 sequence reads: CASSGRGSSTGTQYF. The CDR3 DNA reads TGTGCCAGCAGTGGGCGGGGGAGCTCGACAGGTACGCAGTATTTT.

The sample holds a few counts of this clonotype. This rearrangement joins TRBV20-1 to TRBJ2-5; tentatively, D is TRBD1 (6 bases). V dropped 0 bases and J dropped 1 base, with 15 bases sitting between them. Germline lookup yields CDR1 DFQATT and CDR2 SNEGSKA (reference sequence). This CDR3 region has 16 residues. Here the CDR3 reads CSARDSGTSLQETQYF. The CDR3 region has the DNA TGCAGTGCTAGAGATTCCGGGACATCTCTCCAAGAGACCCAGTACTTC.

The genes are TRBV12-3 or TRBV12-4 and TRBJ1-1; D ambiguous. The CDR3 spans 15 residues. V was shortened by 6 bases and J by 3 bases, with 17 bases between the two germline ends. This chain's CDR3 is CASSYSERTDTEAFF. CDR3 coding DNA: TGTGCCAGCAGCTACTCGGAAAGGACGGACACTGAAGCTTTCTTT.

The table lists this clonotype with many counts. The chain carries TRBV10-3 and TRBJ2-7; TRBD2 aligns across 7 bases. The germline V gene has CDR1 ENHRY and CDR2 SYGVKD. The CDR3 runs 17 residues. Unmatched junction bases numbered 8, after V lost 0 bases and J lost 0 bases. The CDR3 sequence is CAISESGMGDYSYEQYF. The CDR3 nucleotides are TGTGCCATCAGTGAGTCGGGGATGGGGGACTACTCCTACGAGCAGTACTTC.

The chain uses TRBV14 and TRBJ2-1; D gene unclear. The DNA end favors TRBJ2-7, so the J call may be wrong. CDR3 length: 15 residues. Germline V lookup: CDR1 SGHDN, CDR2 FVKESK. The CDR3 is CASSQRHLRWYEQYF. CDR3 coding DNA: TGTGCCAGCAGCCAAAGACATCTTAGGTGGTACGAGCAGTACTTC.

This clonotype was found a few times. The chain is built from TRBV29-1 and TRBJ2-6; 9 bases line up with TRBD1. Germline-derived CDR1 and CDR2 are SQVTM and ANQGSEA. This CDR3 is built from 14 residues. V lost 5 bases to trimming and J lost 2 bases; unmatched junction nucleotides: 1. The CDR3 here is CSVTGGTGANVLTF. Written as DNA, the CDR3 is TGCAGCGTTACAGGGGGCACTGGGGCCAACGTCCTGACTTTC.

This chain links TRBV7-9 with TRBJ2-1; 7 bases map to TRBD2. The germline V gene encodes CDR1 SEHNR and CDR2 FQNEAQ (reference sequence). V shed 1 base, J shed 4 bases, and the junction held 10 bases outside the gene matches. The CDR3 runs 17 residues. In DNA form, the CDR3 reads TGTGCCAGCAGCTTAGGAAGCCGCGGGAGAAGTTACAATGAGCAGTTCTTC. Residues: CASSLGSRGRSYNEQFF.

A few counts support this clonotype. The chain is built from TRBV10-3 and TRBJ2-3; D is uncertain. The CDR3 spans 14 residues. Germline CDR1 and CDR2: ENHRY and SYGVKD. The V end lost 2 bases, the J end lost 5 bases, and 11 bases lay between the germline ends. The CDR3 reads CAISEDLIGDTQYF. The CDR3 DNA sequence: TGTGCCATCAGTGAGGATTTAATAGGAGATACGCAGTATTTT.

The chain is built from TRBV20-1 and TRBJ2-4, with D perhaps TRBD1 or TRBD2 (5 bases each). The assigned J gene may be wrong: the sequence end matches TRBJ2-7 better. In germline, CDR1 is DFQATT, CDR2 SNEGSKA (reference sequence). The CDR3 consists of 14 residues. The CDR3 bases are TGCAGTGCCTTGAGGGGTGGTGGCAGGGACGAGCAGTACTTC. This translates into CSALRGGGRDEQYF.

The chain links TRBV3-1 to TRBJ2-1; D gene unclear. This CDR3 has 14 amino acids. The V gene lost 1 base and the J gene lost 10 bases, with 14 bases spanning the gap. Germline V gene sequence: CDR1 LGHDT, CDR2 YNNKEL (reference sequence). The CDR3 protein is CASSQVAGAFEQFF. Here the CDR3 DNA reads TGTGCCAGCAGCCAAGTGGCAGGAGCGTTCGAGCAGTTCTTC.

A few counts support this clonotype. The CDR3 here is CSVVSRRRETQYF. The CDR3 DNA reads as TGCAGCGTTGTTAGTAGACGTCGGGAGACCCAGTACTTC. The chain combines TRBV29-1 with TRBJ2-5, with D hard to call. CDR3 length equals 13 residues. V was shortened by 4 bases and J by 5 bases, with 14 bases between the two germline ends. Per the germline V gene, CDR1 is SQVTM and CDR2 is ANQGSEA.

This chain connects TRBV29-1 to TRBJ2-5, with D possibly TRBD1 on 6 matching bases. In germline, CDR1 is SQVTM, CDR2 ANQGSEA. V shed 4 bases and J shed 4 bases, with 10 bases lying between them. This CDR3 has 12 amino acids. CDR3 residues: CSVGTARETQYF. The CDR3 DNA is TGCAGCGTTGGGACAGCCAGAGAGACCCAGTACTTC.

This sequence joins TRBV5-1 and TRBJ2-5; the match to TRBD1 covers 10 bases. Germline assignment: CDR1 SGHRS and CDR2 YFSETQ. The V segment lost 2 bases and the J segment 1 base; nucleotides outside the gene matches: 2. The CDR3 spans 15 residues. CDR3 DNA sequence: TGCGCCAGCAGCTTCGGGACAGGGGTCCAAGAGACCCAGTACTTC. As protein: CASSFGTGVQETQYF.

The rearrangement uses TRBV7-9 and TRBJ2-7, with D possibly being TRBD1 (6 bases). This CDR3 region has 12 residues. Germline-derived CDR1 and CDR2 are SEHNR and FQNEAQ (reference sequence). V dropped 4 bases and J dropped 7 bases, with 11 bases sitting between them. The CDR3 loop is CASSYNRVEQYF. The CDR3 DNA reads TGTGCCAGCAGCTATAACAGGGTTGAGCAGTACTTC.